The 27 T cell receptor beta chains given below trace back to one sample, sequenced in a study of T cells after yellow fever vaccination. TCRdb re-analysed the 5' RACE reads in MiXCR, keeping a single row per CDR3 protein. The data contain roughly 520,000 distinct CDR3 sequences, just over 20% of them seen just once; the ten biggest clones take up roughly a sixth. The sequences come from PBMCs, collected roughly 20 days after the first yellow fever vaccination. These receptor sequences come from a man younger than 35 who received the YFV17D yellow fever vaccine.

This clonotype was counted between two and nine times. One junction end disagrees with the germline gene, perhaps due to a read error. The V call is TRBV20-1, the J call TRBJ1-2; unclear D gene. The CDR3 is 10 residues long. In germline, CDR1 is DFQATT, CDR2 SNEGSKA (reference sequence). The CDR3 DNA sequence: TGTGCGGCGTCTGCAAATGGCTACACCTTC. Amino acid sequence: CAASANGYTF.

This clonotype has just a few counts. The genes are TRBV30 and TRBJ1-2, with unresolved D. The CDR3 consists of 13 residues. CDR1 is GTSNPN and CDR2 is SVGIG in the germline V gene (reference sequence). With 4 bases removed from V and 1 base from J, the gap between germline ends came to 10 bases. The CDR3 loop is CAWIVSYNYGYTF. The CDR3 DNA reads TGTGCCTGGATCGTATCCTATAACTATGGCTACACCTTC.

The CDR3 protein is CASSTRYYEQYV. The CDR3 DNA sequence: TGTGCCAGCAGTACACGTTATTACGAGCAGTACGTC. This chain uses TRBV28 with TRBJ2-7; no reliable D call. Germline assignment: CDR1 MDHEN and CDR2 SYDVKM. Trimming removed 5 bases from V and 4 bases from J, with 9 bases in between. This CDR3 contains 12 residues.

This clonotype was observed a handful of times. J is TRBJ2-2 and V is TRBV11-2; 8 nucleotides agree with TRBD2. CDR3 length: 14 residues. Losses at the gene ends were 6 bases for V and 7 bases for J; bases not matched to a gene: 7. CDR1 is SGHAT, CDR2 FQNNGV, per germline. CDR3 bases: TGTGCCAGCAGACGGGGGGGCGGTCTCGGGGAGCTGTTTTTT. Protein: CASRRGGGLGELFF.

The chain has TRBV4-2 and TRBJ2-1, with 8 positions matching TRBD2. The CDR3 loop spans 17 amino acids. Per the germline V gene, CDR1 is LGHNA and CDR2 is YNFKEQ. Trimming removed 4 bases from V and 0 bases from J; junction bases left unmatched: 8. The CDR3 DNA is TGTGCCAGCAGCCCGGATGCGGGGGGCAGCTCCTACAATGAGCAGTTCTTC. Translated: CASSPDAGGSSYNEQFF.

This chain joins TRBV2 and TRBJ2-7, with D unresolved. Germline loops: CDR1 SNHLY, CDR2 FYNNEI. V gave up 3 bases and J gave up 0 bases, with 9 bases separating them. CDR3 length: 14 residues. The CDR3 sequence: CASSEAPSSYEQYF. In DNA form, the CDR3 reads TGTGCCAGCAGTGAGGCGCCGAGCTCCTACGAGCAGTACTTC.

The chain combines TRBV20-1 with TRBJ2-6; D not certain. Per the germline V gene, CDR1 is DFQATT and CDR2 is SNEGSKA (reference sequence). The CDR3 is made up of 16 amino acids. V was pared by 3 bases and J by 1 base, with 13 bases between. As DNA, the CDR3 is TGCAGTGCTAGGATGGCCACACCATCTGGGGCCAACGTCCTGACTTTC. Translating it yields CSARMATPSGANVLTF.

Only a few counts were recorded for this clonotype. V usage is TRBV12-3 or TRBV12-4 and J usage is TRBJ2-4; TRBD2 matches 7 bases. The CDR3 covers 13 residues. Trimming at V came to 6 bases and at J to 6 bases, leaving 5 bases not matched to a gene. Here the CDR3 reads CASREPGGNIQYF. The CDR3 region has the DNA TGTGCCAGCAGGGAACCGGGGGGAAACATTCAGTACTTC.

This clonotype was detected only once. This chain links TRBV9 with TRBJ1-6; a possible D gene is TRBD1 (5 bases). The CDR3 runs to 15 residues. Germline V gene lookup returns CDR1 SGDLS and CDR2 YYNGEE. Trimming stripped 6 bases from V and 7 bases from J, with 17 bases between. Written as DNA, the CDR3 is TGTGCCAGCACCTCAAGCCAGGGACGGAATTCACCCCTCCACTTT. Its translation is CASTSSQGRNSPLHF.

This chain uses TRBV5-1 with TRBJ2-1, with unresolved D. The CDR3 contains 15 residues. The V gene lost 0 bases and the J gene lost 5 bases, with 12 bases spanning the gap. In germline, CDR1 is SGHRS, CDR2 YFSETQ. CDR3 amino acids: CASSLDGFENNEQFF. CDR3 nucleotide sequence: TGCGCCAGCAGCTTGGATGGGTTCGAAAACAATGAGCAGTTCTTC.

The V call is TRBV9, the J call TRBJ1-3; the D gene is possibly TRBD1 (5 bases). The CDR3 covers 16 residues. The germline V gene has CDR1 SGDLS and CDR2 YYNGEE. The V end was cut by 4 bases, the J end by 0 bases, with 14 bases between. The CDR3 DNA reads as TGTGCCAGCAGCAATAGTGCAGGGCACTCTGGAAACACCATATATTTT. It specifies CASSNSAGHSGNTIYF.

This clonotype appeared a few times. The CDR3, as DNA: TGTGCCAGCAGCTTCGGGGGGACGGAGTACAATGAGCAGTTCTTC. Translating it yields CASSFGGTEYNEQFF. The chain recombines TRBV5-6 with TRBJ2-1, with TRBD2 matching over 7 bases. Germline V lookup: CDR1 SGHDT, CDR2 YYEEEE. Losses at the gene ends were 2 bases for V and 4 bases for J; bases not matched to a gene: 6. The CDR3 is 15 residues long.

The rearrangement links TRBV4-3 to TRBJ1-4; TRBD1 matches 7 bases. Germline trimming cut 5 bases from V and 8 bases from J; bases unmatched to any gene: 8. The CDR3 has 14 amino acids. Germline V gives CDR1 LGHNA, CDR2 YSLEER. This CDR3 is CASSYRTGREKLFF. Written as DNA, the CDR3 is TGCGCCAGCAGCTATCGGACAGGAAGAGAAAAACTGTTTTTT.

With respect to this clonotype: This may be a read error, as it is one base from a much larger clone. The gene calls are TRBV4-1 and TRBJ2-3, with no clear D. This CDR3 spans 14 amino acids. Germline assignment: CDR1 MGHRA and CDR2 YSYEKL. The CDR3 nucleotides are TGCGCCAGCAGCCACTACAGAAGCACAGATTCGCAGTATTTT. Its protein is CASSHYRSTDSQYF.

This clonotype was detected ten times or more. The CDR3 region has the DNA TGTGCCAGCAGCCCCCTGACGGGAGCCCCCACAGATACGCAGTATTTT. Amino acid sequence: CASSPLTGAPTDTQYF. The V call is TRBV5-5, the J call TRBJ2-3; D is possibly TRBD2 (6 bases). The germline V and J ends were trimmed by 4 bases and 2 bases, with 17 bases remaining between them. From germline, CDR1 is SGHKS and CDR2 YYEKEE (reference sequence). The CDR3 runs 16 residues.

J is TRBJ2-7 and V is TRBV7-8; TRBD2 matches 10 bases. The CDR3 runs 16 residues. The germline CDR1 and CDR2 sequences are SGHVS and FQNEAQ. V trimming: 0 bases; J trimming: 11 bases; junction bases outside the gene matches: 13. The CDR3 here is CASSLASLVLAGVEYF. CDR3 nucleotides: TGTGCCAGCAGCTTAGCGAGCTTGGTCCTAGCGGGGGTTGAGTACTTC.

This clonotype was counted between two and nine times. V is TRBV5-1 and J is TRBJ2-5; 12 positions agree with TRBD2. This CDR3 spans 18 amino acids. V lost 6 bases and J lost 2; bases outside the gene matches: 14. CDR1 is SGHRS and CDR2 is YFSETQ in the germline V gene. In DNA, the CDR3 is TGCGCCAGCAACAAAAGGGGTGGACTAGCGGGGAATCAAGAGACCCAGTACTTC. Residues: CASNKRGGLAGNQETQYF.

There are many counts of this clonotype. V usage is TRBV6-9 and J usage is TRBJ2-7; 7 nucleotides align to TRBD1. CDR1 is MNHGY, CDR2 SVAAGI, per germline. The CDR3 runs to 14 residues. J gave up 3 bases and V 11 bases, and 13 bases lay outside the gene matches. CDR3 protein: CAGTRGGKIYEQYV. The CDR3 DNA sequence: TGTGCCGGGACCCGAGGGGGCAAGATCTACGAGCAGTACGTC.

This chain uses TRBV27 with TRBJ1-5; 9 bases fit TRBD1. Trimming removed 5 bases from V and 5 bases from J; junction bases left unmatched: 4. The CDR3 totals 14 residues. Germline V CDR1 and CDR2: MNHEY, SMNVEV (reference sequence). DNA for the CDR3: TGTGCCAGCAGTCTGACAGGGGGATATCAGCCCCAGCATTTT. Residues: CASSLTGGYQPQHF.

The chain couples TRBV7-9 to TRBJ2-5; possibly TRBD2 for D (6 bases). CDR1 is SEHNR and CDR2 is FQNEAQ in the germline V gene (reference sequence). V was shortened by 0 bases and J by 2 bases, with 16 bases between the two germline ends. CDR3 size: 17 residues. The CDR3 spells CASSLALDTGVQETQYF. CDR3 DNA sequence: TGTGCCAGCAGCTTAGCGCTGGACACGGGAGTACAAGAGACCCAGTACTTC.

This chain uses TRBV4-1 with TRBJ2-5; 9 positions agree with TRBD1. The ends lost 4 bases at V and 3 bases at J; junction bases unmatched: 18. Germline V gene sequence: CDR1 MGHRA, CDR2 YSYEKL. There are 19 residues in the CDR3. CDR3 bases: TGCGCCAGCAGCCGATACAGACAGGGGGAGGATCGATCTGAAGAGACCCAGTACTTC. Its translation is CASSRYRQGEDRSEETQYF.

This clonotype was observed a handful of times. The chain joins TRBV3-1 to TRBJ2-5; TRBD2 is a possible D gene (6 bases). Trimming removed 2 bases at V and 3 bases at J, with 13 bases between. CDR1 is LGHDT and CDR2 is YNNKEL in the germline V gene (reference sequence). This CDR3 region has 15 residues. CDR3 sequence (DNA): TGTGCCAGCAGCCAATTTGTAGGCGGGGAAGAGACCCAGTACTTC. This translates into CASSQFVGGEETQYF.

This clonotype has only a few counts. The V and J genes are TRBV7-9 and TRBJ2-5, with a tentative D call TRBD2 (5 bases). The germline gives CDR1 SEHNR, CDR2 FQNEAQ (reference sequence). Trimming removed 5 bases from V and 3 bases from J, with 19 bases in between. The CDR3 is made up of 16 amino acids. CDR3 sequence (DNA): TGTGCCAGCAGCGGCGGGCGCTCGCAGTTCAAAGAGACCCAGTACTTC. It translates to CASSGGRSQFKETQYF.

The sample holds a few counts of this clonotype. The chain links TRBV4-3 to TRBJ1-6; D remains unclear. V lost 0 bases and J 8 bases, leaving 14 bases between the germline ends. CDR1 and CDR2 (germline): LGHNA, YSLEER. The CDR3 spans 16 residues. The CDR3 is CASSQDRGGWDSPLHF. As DNA, the CDR3 is TGCGCCAGCAGCCAAGATCGGGGAGGGTGGGATTCACCCCTCCACTTT.

This clonotype was found a few times. V is TRBV4-3 and J is TRBJ1-1; TRBD1 might be the D (5 bases). The CDR3 has 16 residues. With 4 bases removed from V and 0 bases from J, the gap between germline ends came to 15 bases. CDR1 is LGHNA and CDR2 is YSLEER in the germline V gene. CDR3 nucleotides: TGCGCCAGCAGCCGGGAACCGTGGGGCATGAACACTGAAGCTTTCTTT. As protein: CASSREPWGMNTEAFF.

This rearrangement joins TRBV12-5 to TRBJ1-1; D gene ambiguous. Trimming pared 0 bases from V and 1 base from J, leaving 9 bases between. Looked up from germline, CDR1 is LGHNT and CDR2 is FRNRAP. CDR3 length: 15 amino acids. The CDR3 here is CASGLVHVGNTEAFF. CDR3 nucleotides: TGTGCTAGTGGTTTGGTACACGTGGGGAACACTGAAGCTTTCTTT.

The rearrangement uses TRBV10-3 and TRBJ2-1; D perhaps matches TRBD1 (6 bases). The CDR3 loop spans 14 amino acids. CDR1 and CDR2 (germline): ENHRY, SYGVKD. Trimming left V 0 bases short and J 9 bases short, with 12 bases between. The CDR3 DNA reads as TGTGCCATCAGTGAGTCGGGGGCAGTGGGTGAGCAGTTCTTC. Its translation: CAISESGAVGEQFF.